This T cell receptor beta chain was sequenced in a study of beta chain features in type 1 diabetes. The V gene's germline CDR1 is SGHVS and CDR2 FNYEAQ. This CDR3 is 14 amino acids long. V lost 4 bases and J lost 6, with 10 bases in between. Sequenced material consisted of expressed TCRB transcripts (all of the isolated RNA was reverse transcribed). Naive, central memory and regulatory T cell samples came to a mean of about 3.9 million reads. Sequencing was performed with immunoSEQ multiplex PCR; in TCRdb, only in-frame clones are kept and a portion is missing. The sample consists of about 190,000 clones, approximately 7.9% of them appearing once. This clone was counted a few times. The antigen is not known. Study-level points and caveats: A moderate, significant TCRB CDR3 shortening appeared in type 1 diabetes across four CD4+ subsets.

This clonotype was sampled from a man younger than 30 with type 1 diabetes. Sequenced: central memory CD4+ T cells from blood. V usage is TRBV7-6 and J usage is TRBJ1-6, with D perhaps TRBD1 (5 bases). The CDR3 coding sequence is TGTGCCAGCAGCTGGGGCGAGTTTAATTCACCCCTCCACTTT. Its translation is CASSWGEFNSPLHF.